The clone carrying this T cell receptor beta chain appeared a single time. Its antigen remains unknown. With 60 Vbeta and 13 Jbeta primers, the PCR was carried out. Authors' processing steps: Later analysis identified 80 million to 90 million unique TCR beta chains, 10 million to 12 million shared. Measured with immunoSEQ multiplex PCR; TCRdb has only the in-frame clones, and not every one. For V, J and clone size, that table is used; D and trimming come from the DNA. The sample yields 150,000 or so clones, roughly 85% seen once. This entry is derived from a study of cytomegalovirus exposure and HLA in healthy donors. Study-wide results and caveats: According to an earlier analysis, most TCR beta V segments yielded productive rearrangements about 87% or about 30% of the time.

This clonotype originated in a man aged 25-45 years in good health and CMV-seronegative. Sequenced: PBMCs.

The CDR3 DNA is TGTGCCAGCAGTTTCCTTCGCGGGGGGCCGAGAGATACGCAGTATTTT. This translates into CASSFLRGGPRDTQYF. This chain links TRBV27 with TRBJ2-3; TRBD2 aligns across 8 bases. Germline V gives CDR1 MNHEY, CDR2 SMNVEV (reference sequence). V was clipped by 3 bases and J by 5 bases; unmatched bases: 10. The length of the CDR3 is 16 residues.